The source of this T cell receptor (beta chain) is a study of response to subunit inactivated influenza vaccine (dated 2018 in TCRdb). Regarding the research as a whole: The study used deep quantitative T cell receptor repertoire profiling to track responses to a trivalent subunit inactivated influenza vaccine. Study-level results and caveats: According to the authors, only a limited number of new T cells may be recruited by each seasonal influenza vaccination.

The library was obtained by RT-PCR. This sample was sequenced with an Illumina HiSeq 2500. The raw public reads went through TCRdb reprocessing: fastp at Q25, MiXCR clone calling, in-frame beta chains kept. Merged by CDR3 protein, the rows form single entries marked with the most common genes and DNA. The sample data list 800,000 to 1,000,000 distinct CDR3 sequences, and 20% to 25% of these were observed just once. The ten largest clones add up to 9.5% to 13% of the sample. Regarding this clonotype: What antigen it recognizes has not been identified. Nothing much larger sits one base from this clone, and base qualities are not available.

The source material was PBMCs from blood, sampled roughly 5 days after vaccination. The TCR comes from a man in his fifties who received an inactivated influenza vaccine. Donor details come from another sample of the same person, matched by shared clones.

At the DNA level, the sequence is TGTGCCAGCAGCCTTCCGGTGAGCGGGAGAACCCGAGAGACCCAGTACTTC. It translates to CASSLPVSGRTRETQYF. The chain couples TRBV4-2 to TRBJ2-5; 8 central nucleotides agree with TRBD2. Measured from the cysteine to the phenylalanine, the CDR3 is 17 residues long. Just CDR3 DNA is preserved here, 51 bases in frame from base 1. CDR1 LGHNA and CDR2 YNFKEQ are derived from the germline V gene. Ends trimmed: V by 4 bases, J by 4 bases; bases unmatched to a gene: 14.